These T cell receptor beta chains were read from a single sample in a study of OX40 agonist ivuxolimab in advanced cancers. Libraries were prepared by immunoSEQ multiplex PCR; TCRdb keeps only in-frame clonotypes and omits some of them. The table records 30,000 to 45,000 clones, approximately 84% of them present only once. This material consisted of CD4+ or CD8+ T cells sorted from blood, taken in a trial of the OX40 agonist ivuxolimab. All receptors come from an adult with an advanced solid tumor such as melanoma, head and neck, liver or kidney cancer. The CDR3 runs from the conserved cysteine through the conserved F or W. A D gene is named only where the DNA matches it firmly. Rows may omit the clone size; those that give it use once, few, many or a size class.

d_gene,v_gene,j_gene,abundance,CDR3aa,CDR3nt
.,TRBV27,TRBJ2-2,once,CASSLWGDTGELFF,TGTGCCAGCAGTTTGTGGGGGGACACCGGGGAGCTGTTTTTT
.,TRBV27,TRBJ1-2,.,CASSAILGGYTF,TGTGCCAGCAGTGCCATTCTCGGAGGCTACACCTTC
.,TRBV7-3,TRBJ2-7,.,CASSLTPGAYEQYF,TGTGCCAGCAGCTTAACGCCAGGGGCCTACGAGCAGTACTTC
TRBD1,TRBV18,TRBJ2-7,.,CASSDRTGAPYEQYF,TGTGCCAGCTCCGATAGGACAGGGGCCCCCTACGAGCAGTACTTC
.,TRBV11-2,TRBJ2-7,.,CASSLALYEQYF,TGTGCCAGCAGCTTAGCTCTCTACGAGCAGTACTTC
.,TRBV5-1,TRBJ1-1,few,CASSLARGGVNTEAFF,TGCGCCAGCAGCTTGGCAAGGGGAGGAGTGAACACTGAAGCTTTCTTT
TRBD2,TRBV5-1,TRBJ2-7,.,CASSLDVRGGRYEQYF,TGCGCCAGCAGCTTGGATGTGCGGGGGGGGCGTTACGAGCAGTACTTC
.,TRBV2,TRBJ2-7,.,CASSVFGDEQYF,TGTGCCAGCAGTGTGTTCGGAGACGAGCAGTACTTC
.,TRBV5-8,TRBJ2-2,.,CASSFERLAGELFF,TGTGCCAGCAGCTTCGAGAGACTGGCCGGGGAGCTGTTTTTT
.,TRBV27,TRBJ2-7,.,CASSLSTRGYEQYF,TGTGCCAGCAGTTTATCCACCAGGGGCTACGAGCAGTACTTC
.,TRBV7-9,TRBJ1-1,.,CASSMARAAAFF,TGTGCCAGCAGTATGGCGCGGGCGGCTGCTTTCTTT
.,TRBV5-5,TRBJ2-7,.,CASSLRNDLSYEQYF,TGTGCCAGCAGCTTGAGGAACGACCTCTCCTACGAGCAGTACTTC
TRBD1,TRBV5-4,TRBJ2-3,.,CASSLVGQGAWVVDTQYF,TGTGCCAGCAGCTTGGTTGGACAGGGGGCCTGGGTAGTAGATACGCAGTATTTT
TRBD1,TRBV30,TRBJ2-1,.,CAWSPGQGHNEQFF,TGTGCCTGGAGCCCGGGACAGGGCCACAATGAGCAGTTCTTC
TRBD1,TRBV6-1,TRBJ2-7,.,CASSHQGEFYEQYF,TGTGCCAGCAGCCATCAGGGGGAATTCTACGAGCAGTACTTC
.,TRBV6-1,TRBJ2-7,.,CASSEALWREQYF,TGTGCCAGCAGTGAAGCGCTATGGAGGGAGCAGTACTTC
.,TRBV7-9,TRBJ2-1,.,CATRGPDEQFF,TGTGCCACCCGGGGGCCCGATGAGCAGTTCTTC
.,TRBV11-2,TRBJ2-5,.,CASSLVQTLQETQYF,TGTGCCAGCAGCCTCGTCCAAACCCTCCAAGAGACCCAGTACTTC
TRBD1,TRBV6-1,TRBJ2-2,.,CASADRVYTGELFF,TGTGCCAGCGCCGACAGGGTTTACACCGGGGAGCTGTTTTTT
.,TRBV7-7,TRBJ2-3,.,CASSSGPGADTQYF,TGTGCTAGCAGCTCGGGCCCGGGGGCAGATACGCAGTATTTT
.,TRBV4-1,TRBJ2-1,.,CASSQLGSRGGNEQFF,TGCGCCAGCAGCCAACTAGGATCCCGTGGGGGGAATGAGCAGTTCTTC
TRBD2,TRBV9,TRBJ2-1,.,CASSVGSSGVGNEQFF,TGTGCCAGCAGCGTAGGTTCTAGCGGGGTGGGCAATGAGCAGTTCTTC
.,TRBV7-9,TRBJ1-1,.,CASSYGRTEAFF,TGTGCCAGCAGCTACGGACGGACTGAAGCTTTCTTT
.,TRBV27,TRBJ2-5,.,CASSFLSDLPREETQYF,TGTGCCAGCAGTTTTTTGAGCGACCTACCCCGGGAGGAGACCCAGTACTTC
.,TRBV7-6,TRBJ2-2,.,CASTLRGSLAGELFF,TGTGCCAGCACCCTTAGGGGCAGTCTGGCCGGGGAGCTGTTTTTT
.,TRBV29-1,TRBJ1-2,.,CSVEDVGGYGYTF,TGCAGCGTTGAAGATGTCGGGGGCTATGGCTACACCTTC
TRBD2,TRBV6-1,TRBJ2-3,.,CASRGGEMTDTQYF,TGTGCCAGCAGGGGGGGGGAAATGACAGATACGCAGTATTTT
.,TRBV18,TRBJ2-7,.,CASSPWPRESSYEQYF,TGTGCCAGCTCGCCCTGGCCGCGAGAAAGCTCCTACGAGCAGTACTTC
.,TRBV5-1,TRBJ1-1,once,CASSFEGGNTEAFF,TGCGCCAGCAGCTTTGAGGGGGGGAACACTGAAGCTTTCTTT
TRBD1,TRBV4-1,TRBJ1-1,.,CASSQDQQGGTEAFF,TGCGCCAGCAGCCAAGATCAACAGGGGGGGACTGAAGCTTTCTTT
.,TRBV5-8,TRBJ1-1,.,CASSMPRTVPEAFF,TGTGCCAGCAGCATGCCCCGGACTGTCCCCGAAGCTTTCTTT
TRBD1,TRBV5-6,TRBJ1-2,.,CASSSAGQGGYTF,TGTGCCAGCAGCTCGGCAGGACAGGGAGGGTACACCTTC
.,TRBV7-8,TRBJ2-7,.,CASSLGTMGYEQYF,TGTGCCAGCAGCCTAGGGACAATGGGGTACGAGCAGTACTTC
.,TRBV6-6,TRBJ2-7,once,CASSSTGNTNEQYF,TGTGCCAGCAGTTCCACCGGGAACACGAACGAGCAGTACTTC
.,TRBV13,TRBJ2-5,.,CASSLDTEKGTQYF,TGTGCCAGCAGCTTAGACACAGAGAAAGGGACCCAGTACTTC
TRBD2,TRBV30,TRBJ2-3,.,CAWDSGGAGDTQYF,TGTGCCTGGGATAGCGGGGGGGCCGGAGATACGCAGTATTTT
.,TRBV5-5,TRBJ2-2,.,CASSLALSPGELFF,TGTGCCAGCAGCTTGGCCCTCAGCCCCGGGGAGCTGTTTTTT
.,TRBV2,TRBJ1-5,.,CASSEGGGNQPQHF,TGTGCCAGCAGTGAAGGTGGAGGCAATCAGCCCCAGCATTTT
.,TRBV7-3,TRBJ2-1,.,CASSFWDDGNEQFF,TGTGCCAGCAGCTTTTGGGACGACGGCAATGAGCAGTTCTTC
TRBD1,TRBV12-5,TRBJ1-1,.,CASGSTGGNTEAFF,TGTGCTAGTGGTTCGACAGGGGGCAACACTGAAGCTTTCTTT
.,TRBV6-6,TRBJ2-3,.,CASSSKPGRNTQYF,TGTGCCAGCAGTTCTAAACCCGGTCGGAATACGCAGTATTTT
TRBD2,TRBV5-1,TRBJ2-1,once,CASSLVASGGAMYNEQFF,TGCGCCAGCAGCTTGGTGGCTAGCGGGGGGGCCATGTACAATGAGCAGTTCTTC
TRBD2,TRBV6-1,TRBJ2-3,.,CASSEWRGGQDTQYF,TGTGCCAGCAGTGAATGGCGGGGGGGCCAAGATACGCAGTATTTT
.,TRBV6-4,TRBJ1-1,.,CASREATNTEAFF,TGTGCCAGCAGGGAGGCAACCAACACTGAAGCTTTCTTT
.,TRBV14,TRBJ2-7,once,CASSRTSPRLSYEQYF,TGTGCCAGCAGCCGCACTAGCCCCCGCTTATCCTACGAGCAGTACTTC
.,TRBV5-1,TRBJ2-7,.,CASSLVGTAYEQYF,TGCGCCAGCAGCTTGGTGGGCACAGCTTACGAGCAGTACTTC
.,TRBV13,TRBJ1-6,once,CASSLLGNSPLHF,TGTGCCAGCAGCTTATTGGGAAATTCACCCCTCCACTTT
TRBD1,TRBV15,TRBJ1-2,.,CATSSTVGTELYYGYTF,TGTGCCACCAGCAGTACAGTCGGGACAGAATTATACTATGGCTACACCTTC
.,TRBV2,TRBJ2-2,once,CASSEDPNTGELFF,TGTGCCAGCAGTGAAGATCCAAACACCGGGGAGCTGTTTTTT
.,TRBV6-5,TRBJ1-2,.,CASSLDSSYGYTF,TGTGCCAGCAGCTTGGACAGTTCCTATGGCTACACCTTC
.,TRBV4-1,TRBJ2-1,.,CASSQAQNNEQFF,TGCGCCAGCAGCCAAGCACAGAACAATGAGCAGTTCTTC
.,TRBV30,TRBJ1-1,.,CAWSPDPGSEAFF,TGTGCCTGGAGTCCGGACCCGGGCTCTGAAGCTTTCTTT
.,TRBV6-5,TRBJ1-1,.,CASSYGSRAETEAFF,TGTGCCAGCAGTTACGGGTCAAGGGCAGAGACTGAAGCTTTCTTT
TRBD1,TRBV13,TRBJ2-7,.,CASSSGQGRSYEQYF,TGTGCCAGCAGCTCCGGACAGGGGCGATCCTACGAGCAGTACTTC
.,TRBV4-1,TRBJ1-1,.,CASSPLGGAEAFF,TGCGCCAGCAGCCCGTTGGGGGGGGCTGAAGCTTTCTTT
.,TRBV11-2,TRBJ2-7,once,CASSLDGDWGYEQYF,TGTGCCAGCAGCTTAGATGGGGACTGGGGCTACGAGCAGTACTTC
TRBD1,TRBV7-9,TRBJ1-2,.,CASSSSTGAVDGYTF,TGTGCCAGCAGCTCCTCGACAGGGGCAGTGGATGGCTACACCTTC
TRBD1,TRBV5-1,TRBJ2-2,.,CASSLAQGSTGELFF,TGCGCCAGCAGCTTGGCACAGGGGAGCACCGGGGAGCTGTTTTTT
TRBD2,TRBV7-9,TRBJ2-7,.,CASTFGTRTYEQYF,TGTGCCAGCACCTTTGGGACTAGGACCTACGAGCAGTACTTC
.,TRBV11-2,TRBJ2-7,.,CASSLEGREDYEQYF,TGTGCCAGCAGCTTAGAGGGCAGGGAGGACTACGAGCAGTACTTC